A selection of T cell receptor beta chains follows, all from one sample in a study of blood T cell repertoires in COVID-19. Generated by immunoSEQ multiplex PCR, the TCRdb table keeps only in-frame clones and is missing some. The data show tens of thousands of clones, with 75% to 85% seen just once and 4% to 6% held by the top ten. Source material: peripheral blood. The receptor source for this set is a woman aged 70-85 years with acute or convalescent COVID-19. Both conserved end residues are part of each CDR3. A D gene is named only where the DNA matches it firmly. The listing skips clone size in some rows; elsewhere it reads once, few, many or a size class.

j_call | v_call | d_call | clone_size | cdr3_aa | cdr3_nt
TRBJ1-5 | TRBV6-5 | . | . | CASSYSPGDQPQHF | TGTGCCAGCAGTTACTCGCCCGGGGATCAGCCCCAGCATTTT
TRBJ2-1 | TRBV9 | . | . | CASSEPPAEIYNEQFF | TGTGCCAGCAGCGAGCCCCCTGCGGAAATCTACAATGAGCAGTTCTTC
TRBJ1-2 | TRBV28 | . | . | CASSLALGQHYGYTF | TGTGCCAGCAGTTTGGCTCTCGGACAGCACTATGGCTACACCTTC
TRBJ1-1 | TRBV27 | TRBD1 | . | CASSPGGNTEAFF | TGTGCCAGCAGTCCAGGGGGAAACACTGAAGCTTTCTTT
TRBJ1-2 | TRBV3-1/TRBV3-2 | TRBD1 | once | CASSILSRDRVYGYTF | TGTGCCAGCAGTATCCTCTCCCGGGACAGAGTCTATGGCTACACCTTC
TRBJ2-1 | TRBV6-2/TRBV6-3 | TRBD1 | . | CASSYTPGQGWNEQFF | TGTGCCAGCAGTTACACCCCGGGACAGGGCTGGAATGAGCAGTTCTTC
TRBJ1-6 | TRBV27 | . | . | CASSLSPNYNSPLHF | TGTGCCAGCAGTTTGAGTCCGAATTATAATTCACCCCTCCACTTT
TRBJ2-3 | TRBV3-1/TRBV3-2 | TRBD2 | . | CASSHTLSRLAGVYTQYF | TGTGCCAGCAGCCACACGTTAAGCCGACTAGCGGGGGTGTATACGCAGTATTTT
TRBJ2-5 | TRBV7-8 | . | . | CASSLNWRGLKTQYF | TGTGCCAGCAGCTTAAATTGGAGGGGATTAAAGACCCAGTACTTC
TRBJ1-2 | TRBV3-1/TRBV3-2 | . | once | CASSQVDGGSGYTF | TGTGCCAGCAGCCAAGTGGATGGCGGCTCTGGCTACACCTTC
TRBJ1-5 | TRBV19 | . | . | CASRPMGLNQPQHF | TGTGCCAGTCGCCCCATGGGGCTAAATCAGCCCCAGCATTTT
TRBJ1-4 | TRBV5-6 | . | . | CASSFSATNEKLFF | TGTGCCAGCAGCTTCAGTGCAACTAATGAAAAACTGTTTTTT
TRBJ2-1 | TRBV6-5 | . | . | CASSYSSSRNEQFF | TGTGCCAGCAGTTACTCGAGCTCTCGCAATGAGCAGTTCTTC
TRBJ2-3 | TRBV2 | TRBD2 | . | CASGWTSDTDTQYF | TGTGCCAGCGGATGGACTAGCGACACAGATACGCAGTATTTT
TRBJ2-1 | TRBV27 | . | . | CASSSANEQFF | TGTGCCAGCAGTTCCGCGAATGAGCAGTTCTTC
TRBJ1-2 | TRBV27 | TRBD1 | . | CASSPLNRGGYYGYTF | TGTGCCAGCAGTCCGCTAAACAGGGGAGGTTACTATGGCTACACCTTC
TRBJ1-1 | TRBV7-9 | . | . | CASSSSYGALPRAFF | TGTGCCAGCAGCTCCTCGTATGGGGCCCTACCTCGGGCTTTCTTT
TRBJ2-3 | TRBV3-1/TRBV3-2 | . | . | CASSPRGRVLSSDTQYF | TGTGCCAGCAGCCCAAGAGGGCGGGTCCTCTCTTCGGATACGCAGTATTTT
TRBJ1-6 | TRBV6-5 | . | . | CASSYGGGIYNSPLHF | TGTGCCAGCAGTTACGGGGGGGGGATTTATAATTCACCCCTCCACTTT
TRBJ2-3 | TRBV5-1 | TRBD2 | . | CASSLERTSGGSTDTQYF | TGCGCCAGCAGCTTGGAAAGGACTAGCGGGGGGAGCACAGATACGCAGTATTTT
TRBJ1-3 | TRBV19 | . | . | CASSRSLIGNTIYF | TGTGCCAGTAGTAGGAGTTTGATTGGAAACACCATATATTTT
TRBJ1-6 | TRBV15 | TRBD1 | . | CATSRGWDRTLSPLHF | TGTGCCACCAGCAGAGGGTGGGACAGGACTTTGAGTCCCCTCCACTTT
TRBJ2-2 | TRBV19 | TRBD2 | once | CASSLLAGGTGELFF | TGTGCCAGTAGCCTACTAGCGGGGGGCACCGGGGAGCTGTTTTTT
TRBJ1-5 | TRBV7-9 | . | . | CASSLDGGSNQPQHF | TGTGCCAGCAGCTTAGACGGGGGAAGCAATCAGCCCCAGCATTTT
TRBJ1-4 | TRBV19 | . | . | CASSINWPANEKLFF | TGTGCCAGTAGTATAAATTGGCCAGCTAATGAAAAACTGTTTTTT
TRBJ1-1 | TRBV19 | . | few | CASATGITEAFF | TGTGCCAGTGCTACAGGGATCACTGAAGCTTTCTTT
TRBJ2-3 | TRBV7-3 | TRBD2 | . | CASSLIAGGLTDTQYF | TGTGCCAGCAGCTTAATCGCGGGGGGCCTCACAGATACGCAGTATTTT
TRBJ1-2 | TRBV19 | . | . | CASSPRANYGYTF | TGTGCCAGTAGTCCGAGAGCAAACTATGGCTACACCTTC
TRBJ2-3 | TRBV19 | TRBD1 | . | CASSTRQGASTDTQYF | TGTGCCAGTAGTACCCGACAGGGGGCCAGCACAGATACGCAGTATTTT
TRBJ1-2 | TRBV29-1 | TRBD1 | few | CSVLEDRVYGYTF | TGCAGCGTTTTAGAGGACAGGGTCTATGGCTACACCTTC
TRBJ2-1 | TRBV27 | TRBD2 | . | CASSLVPRGGGDEQFF | TGTGCCAGCAGTTTAGTACCGCGGGGGGGCGGGGATGAGCAGTTCTTC